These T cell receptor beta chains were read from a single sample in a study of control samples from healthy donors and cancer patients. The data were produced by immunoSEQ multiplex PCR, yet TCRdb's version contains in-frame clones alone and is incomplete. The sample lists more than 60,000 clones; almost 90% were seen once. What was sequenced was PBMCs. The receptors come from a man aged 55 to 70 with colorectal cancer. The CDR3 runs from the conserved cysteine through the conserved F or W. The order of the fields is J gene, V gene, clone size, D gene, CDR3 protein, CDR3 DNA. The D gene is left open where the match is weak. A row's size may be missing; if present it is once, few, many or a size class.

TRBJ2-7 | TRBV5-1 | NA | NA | CASSLRQGGDEQYF | TGCGCCAGCAGCCTACGACAGGGAGGGGACGAGCAGTACTTC
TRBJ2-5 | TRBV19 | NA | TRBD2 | CASSPGGGPQYF | TGTGCCAGTAGCCCCGGGGGGGGGCCCCAGTACTTC
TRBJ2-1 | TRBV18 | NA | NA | CASSKGGASYNEQFF | TGTGCCAGCTCAAAAGGGGGGGCTTCCTACAATGAGCAGTTCTTC
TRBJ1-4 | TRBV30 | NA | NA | CACRGVNEKLFF | TGTGCCTGCCGGGGGGTTAATGAAAAACTGTTTTTT
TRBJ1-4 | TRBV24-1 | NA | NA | CATSDPTGRYATNEKLFF | TGTGCCACCAGTGACCCGACAGGCAGGTATGCAACTAATGAAAAACTGTTTTTT
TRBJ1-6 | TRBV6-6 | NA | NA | CASSDDPSPLHF | TGTGCCAGCAGCGATGACCCTTCACCCCTCCACTTT
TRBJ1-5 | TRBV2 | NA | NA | CASTGGSNQPQHF | TGTGCCAGCACCGGGGGGAGCAATCAGCCCCAGCATTTT
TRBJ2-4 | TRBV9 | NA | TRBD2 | CASSVGLAGDLAKNIQYF | TGTGCCAGCAGCGTAGGGCTAGCGGGGGATTTAGCCAAAAACATTCAGTACTTC
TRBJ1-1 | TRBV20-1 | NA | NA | CRMGNTEAFF | TGCAGGATGGGAAACACTGAAGCTTTCTTT
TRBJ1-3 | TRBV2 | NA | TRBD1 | CASSEQGGRDRDFRNTIYF | TGTGCCAGCAGTGAACAAGGAGGCAGGGACAGGGATTTTAGAAACACCATATATTTT
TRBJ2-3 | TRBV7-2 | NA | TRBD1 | CASSPGQNTDTQYF | TGTGCCAGCAGCCCGGGACAGAACACAGATACGCAGTATTTT
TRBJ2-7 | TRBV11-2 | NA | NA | CASSLDSSRYEQYF | TGTGCCAGCAGCTTAGACAGCAGTCGGTACGAGCAGTACTTC
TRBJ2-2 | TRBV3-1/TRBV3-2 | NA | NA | CASMIGGGSRGGTGELFF | TGTGCCAGCATGATTGGCGGCGGGTCGAGGGGGGGTACCGGGGAGCTGTTTTTT
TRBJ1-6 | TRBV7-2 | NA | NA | CASSLTGNSPLHF | TGTGCCAGCAGCTTAACAGGAAATTCACCCCTCCACTTT
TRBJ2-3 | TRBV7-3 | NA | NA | CASSPVGGDTQYF | TGTGCCAGCAGCCCCGTAGGGGGAGATACGCAGTATTTT
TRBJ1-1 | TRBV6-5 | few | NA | CASSQRPLGNTEAFF | TGTGCCAGCAGTCAGAGGCCTTTAGGGAACACTGAAGCTTTCTTT
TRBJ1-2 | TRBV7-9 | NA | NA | CASSLGRGPLKGGYTF | TGTGCCAGCAGCTTAGGGAGGGGACCCCTTAAGGGTGGCTACACCTTC
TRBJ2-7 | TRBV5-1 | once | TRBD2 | CASSGGTSSSYEQYF | TGCGCCAGCAGCGGGGGGACTAGCAGCTCCTACGAGCAGTACTTC
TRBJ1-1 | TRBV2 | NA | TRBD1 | CAGTQGKNTEAFF | TGTGCCGGTACACAGGGGAAGAACACTGAAGCTTTCTTT
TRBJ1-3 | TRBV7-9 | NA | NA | CASSPRAAWGSGNTIYF | TGTGCCAGCAGCCCTCGGGCGGCCTGGGGCTCTGGAAACACCATATATTTT
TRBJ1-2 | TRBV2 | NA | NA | CASSGKARGNYGYTF | TGTGCCAGCAGTGGGAAAGCCAGGGGCAACTATGGCTACACCTTC
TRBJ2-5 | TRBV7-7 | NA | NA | CASSLGPQETQYF | TGTGCCAGCAGCTTGGGACCCCAAGAGACCCAGTACTTC
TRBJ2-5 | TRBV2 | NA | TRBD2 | CASTPGGSQETQYF | TGTGCCAGCACTCCCGGGGGGTCCCAAGAGACCCAGTACTTC
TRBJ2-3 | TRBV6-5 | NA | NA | CASSYSWGDTQYF | TGTGCCAGCAGTTACTCCTGGGGGGATACGCAGTATTTT
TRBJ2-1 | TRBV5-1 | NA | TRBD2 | CASSPTSGGIYEQFF | TGCGCCAGCAGCCCGACTAGCGGGGGCATCTATGAGCAGTTCTTC
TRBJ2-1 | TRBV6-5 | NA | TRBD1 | CASSPGQGVGEQFF | TGTGCCAGCAGTCCGGGACAGGGCGTTGGTGAGCAGTTCTTC
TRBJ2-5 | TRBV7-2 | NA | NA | CASSFGGNQETQYF | TGTGCCAGCAGCTTCGGGGGCAACCAAGAGACCCAGTACTTC
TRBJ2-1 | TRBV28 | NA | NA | CASSGDVYNEQFF | TGTGCCAGCAGTGGAGACGTTTACAATGAGCAGTTCTTC
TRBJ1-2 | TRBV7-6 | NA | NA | CASSPPGNSHYGYTF | TGTGCCAGCAGCCCCCCGGGGAATTCGCACTATGGCTACACCTTC
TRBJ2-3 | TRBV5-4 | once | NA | CASSPQGSTDTQYF | TGTGCCAGCAGTCCGCAAGGGAGCACAGATACGCAGTATTTT
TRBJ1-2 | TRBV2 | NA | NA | CASSEALWGGKGYTF | TGTGCCAGCAGTGAAGCGCTTTGGGGCGGAAAAGGCTACACCTTC
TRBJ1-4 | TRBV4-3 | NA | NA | CASSRIRSNEKLFF | TGCGCCAGCAGCCGGATACGCTCTAATGAAAAACTGTTTTTT
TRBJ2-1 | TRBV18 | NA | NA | CASSSTASRSGEQFF | TGTGCCAGCTCATCGACAGCCTCGAGATCTGGGGAGCAGTTCTTC
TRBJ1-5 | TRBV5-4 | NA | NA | CASSLEPNQPQHF | TGTGCCAGCAGCTTAGAACCCAATCAGCCCCAGCATTTT
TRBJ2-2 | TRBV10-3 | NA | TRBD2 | CAISGTSGELFF | TGTGCCATCAGCGGGACTAGCGGGGAGCTGTTTTTT
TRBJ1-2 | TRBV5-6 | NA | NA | CASSLSGPYGYTF | TGTGCCAGCAGCTTGTCAGGGCCCTATGGCTACACCTTC
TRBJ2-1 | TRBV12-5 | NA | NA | CASASQSLGYEQFF | TGTGCTAGTGCCTCCCAATCATTGGGCTATGAGCAGTTCTTC
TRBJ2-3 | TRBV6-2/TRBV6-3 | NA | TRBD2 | CASSYSKRGADTQYF | TGTGCCAGCAGTTACTCCAAACGGGGGGCAGATACGCAGTATTTT
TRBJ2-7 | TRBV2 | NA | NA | CASNPTEGTTYEQYF | TGTGCCAGCAATCCAACAGAGGGTACAACCTACGAGCAGTACTTC
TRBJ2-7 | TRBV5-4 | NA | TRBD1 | CASSPSRDRSYEQYF | TGTGCCAGCAGCCCTTCAAGGGACAGGTCCTACGAGCAGTACTTC
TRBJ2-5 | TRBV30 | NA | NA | CAWSVTRGVETQYF | TGTGCCTGGAGTGTAACTCGGGGAGTAGAGACCCAGTACTTC
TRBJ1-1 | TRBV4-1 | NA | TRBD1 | CASSPTPGQGHTEAFF | TGCGCCAGCAGCCCTACTCCGGGACAGGGCCACACTGAAGCTTTCTTT
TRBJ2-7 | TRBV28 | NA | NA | CASSLARTYEQYF | TGTGCCAGCAGTTTGGCCAGGACCTACGAGCAGTACTTC
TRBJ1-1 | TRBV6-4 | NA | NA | CASSLEAGDTTEAFF | TGTGCCAGCAGCTTGGAGGCAGGGGACACCACTGAAGCTTTCTTT
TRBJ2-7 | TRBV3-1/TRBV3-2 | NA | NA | CASSQAREQYF | TGTGCCAGCAGCCAAGCTAGGGAGCAGTACTTC